This T cell receptor beta chain was found in a study of blood T cells in healthy people across ages. This clonotype was counted a single time. The CDR3 runs 19 residues. CDR1 and CDR2 (germline): DFQATT, SNEGSKA (reference sequence). The V end lost 1 base, the J end lost 1 base, and 23 bases lay between the germline ends. Through a sample-barcoded 5' primer and a J-beta primer mix, a second PCR was run for about 6 to 11 cycles. TCRdb processed the 5' RACE reads anew with MiXCR; each CDR3 protein has one entry. This table has around 800,000 distinct CDR3 sequences, 62% appearing once. This receptor was identified in a young man in good health. Source material: blood. V gene TRBV20-1 combines with J gene TRBJ2-1; D gene uncertain. The CDR3 DNA reads as TGCAGTGCTAGAGGTCGAAAAAAGGGTGGGTCGGCGTCCTACAATGAGCAGTTCTTC. Its protein is CSARGRKKGGSASYNEQFF.